The 14 T cell receptor beta chains below come from one sample, sequenced in a study of cytomegalovirus exposure and HLA in healthy donors (dated by TCRdb to the late 2010s). The library was built by means of the immunoSEQ multiplex PCR assay. For the multiplex PCR, a mixture combining 60 forward primers for TCR Vbeta segments and 13 reverse primers for TCR Jbeta segments was used. Held by TCRdb, this immuneACCESS table contains in-frame sequences only and omits some clones. Under half of the omission traces to an unresolved V gene where checked; the cause of the rest is unknown. In this sample the table shows 100,000 to 150,000 clones, over 60% of which occur a single time. More than 1% of the sample goes to the ten largest clones. The material sequenced was PBMCs. These receptors were collected from a female donor in good health and CMV-seronegative.

This rearrangement joins TRBV4-2 to TRBJ1-6; tentative D call: TRBD1 (5 bases). Trimming left V 4 bases short and J 2 bases short, with 12 bases between. The CDR3 runs 16 residues. Germline V gene sequence: CDR1 LGHNA, CDR2 YNFKEQ. The CDR3: CASSPDGGTYNSPLHF. CDR3 sequence (DNA): TGTGCCAGCAGCCCCGACGGGGGGACCTATAATTCACCCCTCCACTTT.

V and J are TRBV7-2 and TRBJ1-5, with 7 bases lining up with TRBD1. V was pared by 5 bases and J by 4 bases, with 8 bases of the junction left unmatched. CDR1 and CDR2 (germline): SGHTA, FQGNSA. The length of the CDR3 is 15 residues. This CDR3 reads CASSPNRGTNQPQHF. The CDR3 DNA is TGTGCCAGCAGCCCCAACAGGGGAACTAATCAGCCCCAGCATTTT.

This clone was seen a single time. The chain links TRBV2 to TRBJ2-1; TRBD2 matches at 7 bases. Germline assignment: CDR1 SNHLY and CDR2 FYNNEI. CDR3 length equals 14 residues. With V trimmed by 7 bases and J by 8 bases, 11 bases remained unmatched. In DNA form, the CDR3 reads TGTGCCAGCAATATGGGAGGGAGTCTCTATGAGCAGTTCTTC. Translating gives CASNMGGSLYEQFF.

The rearrangement links TRBV15 to TRBJ2-1; D is possibly TRBD2 (6 bases). V gave up 3 bases and J gave up 8 bases, with 17 bases separating them. Per the germline V gene, CDR1 is LNHNV and CDR2 is YYDKDF (reference sequence). The CDR3 extends over 15 amino acids. CDR3 protein: CATSRGGRAIDEQFF. The CDR3 DNA follows: TGTGCCACCAGCAGGGGAGGACGGGCTATAGATGAGCAGTTCTTC.

As concerns this clone: Other DNA sequences in the sample encode the same CDR3. This rearrangement joins TRBV7-9 to TRBJ2-5; 9 bases match TRBD1. The CDR3 contains 13 residues. The V gene's germline CDR1 is SEHNR and CDR2 FQNEAQ (reference sequence). V trimming: 6 bases; J trimming: 4 bases; junction bases outside the gene matches: 3. CDR3 nucleotide sequence: TGTGCCAGCAGTATGACAGGGGGAGAGACCCAGTACTTC. It translates to CASSMTGGETQYF.

V and J are TRBV5-1 and TRBJ1-2; D not certain. Between the trimmed V and J ends, which lost 2 bases and 8 bases, there was a span of 10 bases. The CDR3 is 12 amino acids. Germline-derived CDR1 and CDR2 are SGHRS and YFSETQ. CDR3 nucleotide sequence: TGCGCCAGCAGCTTCTCCAGCGAGGGCTACACCTTC. This translates into CASSFSSEGYTF.

The table lists this clone with a count of one. The chain employs TRBV6-5 and TRBJ1-3; unclear D gene. This CDR3 is 15 amino acids long. Germline CDR1 is MNHEY and CDR2 is SVGAGI. V dropped 4 bases and J dropped 4 bases, with 14 bases sitting between them. The CDR3 spells CASSSGSLRGNTIYF. CDR3 nucleotide sequence: TGTGCCAGCAGTTCCGGTTCTTTGCGGGGAAACACCATATATTTT.

This chain uses TRBV28 with TRBJ1-3, with D unresolved. Looked up from germline, CDR1 is MDHEN and CDR2 is SYDVKM. The CDR3 sequence is 12 residues long. V lost 3 bases and J 4 bases, leaving 4 bases between the germline ends. The CDR3 loop is CASSFPGNTIYF. CDR3 DNA: TGTGCCAGCAGTTTCCCGGGAAACACCATATATTTT. The variable domain in full, with the rest retrieved from reference TRBV28 and TRBJ1-3, is DVKVTQSSRYLVKRTGEKVFLECVQDMDHENMFWYRQDPGLGLRLIYFSYDVKMKEKGDIPEGYSVSREKKERFSLILESASTNQTSMYLCASSFPGNTIYFGEGSWLTVV.

This chain uses TRBV7-6 with TRBJ2-7; the match to TRBD2 covers 8 bases. Losses at the gene ends were 5 bases for V and 3 bases for J; bases not matched to a gene: 21. The CDR3 covers 19 residues. The germline V gene encodes CDR1 SGHVS and CDR2 FNYEAQ. The CDR3 nucleotides read TGTGCCAGCAGCGCAAACCGGGGGGGCATCGGGGCTGTACGCTACGAGCAGTACTTC. The encoded protein is CASSANRGGIGAVRYEQYF. Filled out from reference TRBV7-6 and TRBJ2-7, the complete variable domain reads GAGVSQSPRYKVTKRGQDVALRCDPISGHVSLYWYRQALGQGPEFLTYFNYEAQQDKSGLPNDRFSAERPEGSISTLTIQRTEQRDSAMYRCASSANRGGIGAVRYEQYFGPGTRLTVT.

This clone showed up just once. The V and J genes are TRBV6-1 and TRBJ1-1; the D gene is possibly TRBD1 (5 bases). The germline gives CDR1 MNHNS, CDR2 SASEGT. V lost 6 bases to trimming and J lost 6 bases, with 17 bases between them. CDR3 length: 14 amino acids. CDR3 in DNA: TGTGCCAGCAGGCGGACACTCGAATTGGCTGAAGCTTTCTTT. Amino acids: CASRRTLELAEAFF.

This sequence joins TRBV4-2 and TRBJ2-7; TRBD2 is a possible D gene (5 bases). This CDR3 spans 17 amino acids. Germline loops: CDR1 LGHNA, CDR2 YNFKEQ. V dropped 0 bases and J dropped 3 bases, with 18 bases sitting between them. Written as DNA, the CDR3 is TGTGCCAGCAGCCAAGATGATGGCAGCGAGGGTGGCTACGAGCAGTACTTC. Translating gives CASSQDDGSEGGYEQYF.

This rearrangement joins TRBV27 to TRBJ1-5; 7 bases match TRBD1. Germline CDR1 reads MNHEY; CDR2 reads SMNVEV (reference sequence). This CDR3 has 14 residues. Germline trimming cut 2 bases from V and 6 bases from J; bases unmatched to any gene: 4. For the CDR3, the DNA is TGTGCCAGCAGTTTAACAGGGGTGGGTCAGCCCCAGCATTTT. Protein product: CASSLTGVGQPQHF.

The chain joins TRBV7-9 to TRBJ2-5; 7 bases agree with TRBD1. The germline gives CDR1 SEHNR, CDR2 FQNEAQ (reference sequence). V lost 5 bases and J lost 5; bases outside the gene matches: 5. CDR3 size: 13 residues. CDR3 nucleotide sequence: TGTGCCAGCAGCCTCCCCAGGGGGGAGACCCAGTACTTC. Translated: CASSLPRGETQYF.

The CDR3 reads CASSHVLSYNEQFF. CDR3 nucleotides: TGCGCCAGCAGCCATGTCCTCTCCTACAATGAGCAGTTCTTC. V gene TRBV4-1 combines with J gene TRBJ2-1; D is unresolved. The V end was cut by 3 bases, the J end by 0 bases, with 6 bases between. The CDR3 runs to 14 residues. Germline CDR1 MGHRA, CDR2 YSYEKL.